These T cell receptor beta chains were read from a single sample in a study of T cells in localized non-small cell lung cancer. The method was immunoSEQ multiplex PCR; TCRdb's version includes in-frame clones alone and lacks a portion of them. The table has fewer than 100,000 clones, about nine tenths seen once; the top ten hold more than 14%. The material was peripheral blood, obtained before any cancer treatment. The receptor source for this set is a man between 40 and 70 years old with stage I squamous cell lung carcinoma. The CDR3 runs from the conserved cysteine through the conserved F or W. Each record gives: J gene, V gene, clone size, D gene, CDR3 DNA, CDR3 protein. A D gene is named only where the DNA matches it firmly. Clone size, where shown, is once, few, many, or a class for clones that have expanded.

TRBJ2-3,TRBV4-2,NA,TRBD2,TGTGCCAGCAGCCCGGGACTAGCGGAAGGCACAGATACGCAGTATTTT,CASSPGLAEGTDTQYF
TRBJ2-2,TRBV9,NA,TRBD1,TGTGCCAGCAGCCCTTCACTCCCGGACAGGGGGTCCGGGGAGCTGTTTTTT,CASSPSLPDRGSGELFF
TRBJ2-3,TRBV2,NA,TRBD1,TGTGCCAATTCGAGGGACAGGGTAACAGATACGCAGTATTTT,CANSRDRVTDTQYF
TRBJ1-3,TRBV6-1,NA,NA,TGTGCCAGCAGTGAACACAGGGTCGGTCTTAGATTT,CASSEHRVGLRF
TRBJ2-3,TRBV6-5,once,NA,TGTGCCAGCAGGCGGACATTTAAAGATACGCAGTATTTT,CASRRTFKDTQYF
TRBJ2-7,TRBV11-2,NA,NA,TGTGCCAGCAGCTTAGAGTACTCCAGGGTAGACGAGCAGTACTTC,CASSLEYSRVDEQYF
TRBJ1-1,TRBV10-1,NA,NA,TGCGCCAGCAGTGTAAACAGGGACAACACTGAAGCTTTCTTT,CASSVNRDNTEAFF
TRBJ1-3,TRBV6-5,NA,NA,TGTGCCAGCAGTCTCGGAGGGGGTGGAAACACCATATATTTT,CASSLGGGGNTIYF
TRBJ2-5,TRBV6-1,NA,TRBD2,TGTGCCAGCAGGGCCTGGCGGGGGAATTCGGAGACCCAGTACTTC,CASRAWRGNSETQYF
TRBJ2-3,TRBV5-6,NA,NA,TGTGCCAGCAGCTTGACAGGGTCTAGCACAGATACGCAGTATTTT,CASSLTGSSTDTQYF
TRBJ2-1,TRBV5-8,NA,NA,TGTGCCAGCAGCTTGTCTGCAGGCAGCACCTACAATGAGCAGTTCTTC,CASSLSAGSTYNEQFF
TRBJ2-3,TRBV5-4,NA,NA,TGTGCCAGCAAGTTCTCTAGCACAGATACGCAGTATTTT,CASKFSSTDTQYF
TRBJ2-5,TRBV27,NA,NA,TGTGCCAGCACCACCCTCGGGGAGACCCAGTACTTC,CASTTLGETQYF
TRBJ1-3,TRBV11-2,NA,TRBD1,TGTGCCAGCAGCTCCAACAGGGGACGTTTCTCTGGAAACACCATATATTTT,CASSSNRGRFSGNTIYF
TRBJ2-2,TRBV2,once,NA,TGTGCCAGCAGTGGGGGACTTTACCCCGGGGAGCTGTTTTTT,CASSGGLYPGELFF
TRBJ1-1,TRBV5-4,NA,NA,TGTGCCAGCAGCTTGCCCGGGAACACTGAAGCTTTCTTT,CASSLPGNTEAFF
TRBJ1-3,TRBV19,NA,NA,TGTGCCAGTAGTCGGCTTAGCTCTGGAAACACCATATATTTT,CASSRLSSGNTIYF
TRBJ2-2,TRBV11-2,once,NA,TGTGCCAGCAGCTGGGACGGAAGCACCGGGGAGCTGTTTTTT,CASSWDGSTGELFF
TRBJ2-3,TRBV5-1,NA,NA,TGCGCCACGAGCGGGGACAACACAGATACGCAGTATTTT,CATSGDNTDTQYF
TRBJ1-2,TRBV7-2,NA,NA,TGTGCCAGCAGCTTAGGGGGCCGGGACTATGGCTACACCTTC,CASSLGGRDYGYTF
TRBJ2-5,TRBV14,NA,NA,TGTGCCAGCAGCCGCAACTTATTGGAGACCCAGTACTTC,CASSRNLLETQYF
TRBJ1-2,TRBV28,NA,NA,TGTGCCAGCATGCCCATGACTTTTCACTATGGCTACACCTTC,CASMPMTFHYGYTF
TRBJ2-3,TRBV19,NA,TRBD2,TGTGCCAGTAGTATTGGGGGACTATCGACAGATACGCAGTATTTT,CASSIGGLSTDTQYF
TRBJ2-4,TRBV18,once,NA,TGTGCCAGCTCACCGTCCCCAGGTGGGCTAGCCAAAAACATTCAGTACTTC,CASSPSPGGLAKNIQYF
TRBJ1-4,TRBV11-2,NA,TRBD1,TGTGCCAGCAGCTTATCGGGACAGGGAAGAGAAAAACTGTTTTTT,CASSLSGQGREKLFF
TRBJ1-6,TRBV9,NA,NA,TGTGCCAGCAGCGTAGGTCGGACAGAGGAAAATTCACCCCTCCACTTT,CASSVGRTEENSPLHF
TRBJ1-1,TRBV19,NA,NA,TGTGCCAGTATAGCGGGCGGTCTTAGCAAGATGAACACTGAAGCTTTCTTT,CASIAGGLSKMNTEAFF
TRBJ2-3,TRBV19,NA,TRBD2,TGTGCCAGTAGTTCCAAAGCGGGGGGATACACAGATACGCAGTATTTT,CASSSKAGGYTDTQYF
TRBJ1-2,TRBV29-1,once,NA,TGCAGCGTTGACCAAGGTCTCAACTATGGCTACACCTTC,CSVDQGLNYGYTF